The present TCR beta chain was sequenced within a study of shared clonotypes between healthy human individuals. The overall study: Used for every donor were three CD4 naive, three CD4 memory, two CD8 naive and one CD8 memory plate.

The CDR3 sequence is 13 residues long. Germline trimming cut 8 bases from V and 0 bases from J; bases unmatched to any gene: 3. Germline V gives CDR1 MNHNS, CDR2 SASEGT. The deep-level immunoSEQ assay was used. Here immunoSEQ multiplex PCR was the method, and the copy in TCRdb shows in-frame clones only, minus some. The sample holds 2 million to 2.5 million clones; over 85% are singletons and the top ten take under 0.45%. The receptor's source is a man aged 18 to 29 in good health. Some clones in this sample may be carry-over from other donors' samples. Sequenced material: naive CD4+ T cells from PBMCs. Subset in this sample: CD45RA+ positively selected. The gene calls are TRBV6-1 and TRBJ2-7; 8 nucleotides agree with TRBD1. The CDR3 loop is CASRGQGSYEQYF. The DNA for the CDR3 is TGTGCCAGCCGTGGACAGGGCTCCTACGAGCAGTACTTC.